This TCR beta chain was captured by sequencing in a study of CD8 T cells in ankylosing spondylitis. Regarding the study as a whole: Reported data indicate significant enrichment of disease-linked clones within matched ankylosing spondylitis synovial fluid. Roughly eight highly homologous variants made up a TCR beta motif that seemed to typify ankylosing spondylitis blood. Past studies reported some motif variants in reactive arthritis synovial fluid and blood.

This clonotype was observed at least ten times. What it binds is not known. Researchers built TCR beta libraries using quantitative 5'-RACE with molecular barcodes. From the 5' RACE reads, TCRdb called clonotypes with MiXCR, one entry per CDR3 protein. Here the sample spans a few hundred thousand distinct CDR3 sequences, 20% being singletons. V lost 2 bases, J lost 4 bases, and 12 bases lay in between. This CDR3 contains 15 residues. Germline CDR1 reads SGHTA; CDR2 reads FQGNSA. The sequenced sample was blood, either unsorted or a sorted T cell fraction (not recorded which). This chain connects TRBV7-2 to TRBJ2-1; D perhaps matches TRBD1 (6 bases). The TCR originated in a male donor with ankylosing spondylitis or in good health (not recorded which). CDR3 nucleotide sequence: TGTGCCAGCAGCTTATCTAGGACAGAGTACAATGAGCAGTTCTTC. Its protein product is CASSLSRTEYNEQFF.